This T cell receptor (beta chain) was sequenced in a study of blood T cells in healthy people across ages. Regarding the study as a whole: A conclusive naive versus antigen-experienced comparison was prevented by the unsorted PBMCs.

A second PCR of 7 to 11 cycles used a sample-barcoded 5' primer and a J-beta primer mix. One entry per CDR3 protein, called by TCRdb with MiXCR from the 5' RACE reads. The table lists about 780,000 distinct CDR3 sequences, around 68% of them singletons. A remark on this clonotype: No antigen is known for it.

Donor samples were obtained from healthy Caucasian individuals from Russia, aged about 6 to 95. Sequenced sample: blood. The clonotype was recovered from a young man in good health.

The CDR3 spells CASSQNDYNSPLHF. The CDR3 bases are TGTGCCAGCAGTCAGAACGACTATAATTCACCCCTCCACTTT. The V and J genes are TRBV11-1 and TRBJ1-6; no definite D call. Germline V lookup: CDR1 SGHAT, CDR2 FQDESV (reference sequence). Trimming cost V 6 bases and J 3 bases, with 9 bases left between them. CDR3 length: 14 residues. Full variable domain (outside the CDR3, taken from reference TRBV11-1 and TRBJ1-6): EAEVAQSPRYKITEKSQAVAFWCDPISGHATLYWYRQILGQGPELLVQFQDESVVDDSQLPKDRFSAERLKGVDSTLKIQPAELGDSAMYLCASSQNDYNSPLHFGNGTRLTVT.